This T cell receptor beta chain was identified in a study of cytomegalovirus exposure and HLA in healthy donors. Vbeta (60) and Jbeta (13) primers were used in the PCR. As handled by the study authors: Roughly 80 million unique TCR beta chains, 9 million to 11 million shared, were counted in a later analysis. TCRdb's table, derived via immunoSEQ multiplex PCR, lists solely in-frame clones and lacks some. V, J and clone size were drawn from that table, and D and trimming were deduced from the DNA. Of 160,000 or so clones listed, roughly 83% are singletons. The sequence derives from a woman between 18 and 29 years old in good health and CMV-seronegative. Sequencing was performed on PBMCs.

The CDR3 DNA is TGTGCTAGTGGGCCGGGACTAGCGGGGGAGGGGCAGTTCTTC. It is translated as CASGPGLAGEGQFF. V is TRBV12-5 and J is TRBJ2-1; 14 positions agree with TRBD2. This CDR3 region has 14 residues. Germline V CDR1 and CDR2: LGHNT, FRNRAP. V dropped 6 bases and J dropped 12; count of bases not matched to a gene: 7.